What follows are 8 T cell receptor beta chains derived from one specimen sequenced in a study of vaccination and CD4 T cells after COVID-19. The treatment was: approximately 9-day PBMC culture with coronavirus spike peptide pools or control peptides (ViraFEST assay). No antigen has been assigned to these receptors. The Oncomine TCR Beta short-read assay was applied to DNA of cultured CD4+ T cells. One entry per CDR3 protein, called by TCRdb with MiXCR from the PCR reads. This table holds 13,000 or so distinct CDR3 sequences, approximately 75% found once. Sequenced material: CD4+ T cells from blood, cultured in vitro. The receptors were sampled from a human donor who had recovered from COVID-19.

This clonotype was counted between two and nine times. The rearrangement uses TRBV7-7 and TRBJ1-1; D is unresolved. The CDR3 totals 16 residues. Germline-derived CDR1 and CDR2 are SSHAT and FNYEAQ (reference sequence). CDR3 sequence: CASGPGRSSMNTEAFF. CDR3 nucleotide sequence: TGTGCTAGCGGCCCGGGGAGGAGCTCTATGAACACTGAAGCTTTCTTT.

This clonotype was observed once. The chain recombines TRBV6-1 with TRBJ1-2, with 11 bases identical to TRBD1. The V gene end was trimmed by 4 bases and the J gene end by 6 bases; junction bases not matched to a gene: 10. CDR1 is MNHNS, CDR2 SASEGT, per germline. This CDR3 is built from 16 residues. This CDR3 reads CASSGPGQGEINGYTF. The CDR3 region has the DNA TGTGCCAGCAGTGGTCCGGGACAGGGGGAAATTAATGGCTACACCTTC.

The chain joins TRBV20-1 to TRBJ2-3; D is unclear. Germline values: CDR1 DFQATT, CDR2 SNEGSKA (reference sequence). V lost 5 bases, J lost 1 base, and 16 bases lay in between. The CDR3 runs 15 residues. The CDR3 DNA reads as TGCAGTGCTGAGAGTCGGGCCGAGGGCACAGATACGCAGTATTTT. This encodes CSAESRAEGTDTQYF.

The chain uses TRBV20-1 and TRBJ1-5, with D possibly matching TRBD1 (6 bases). Per germline, CDR1 DFQATT and CDR2 SNEGSKA (reference sequence). The V end was cut by 6 bases, the J end by 3 bases, with 18 bases between. The CDR3 is 15 residues long. CDR3 bases: TGCAGTGCCCCAACCCGGACAGTGTACAATCAGCCCCAGCATTTT. Translating gives CSAPTRTVYNQPQHF.

This clonotype was recorded only once. The chain couples TRBV19 to TRBJ2-1; 11 bases map to TRBD1. Germline lookup yields CDR1 LNHDA and CDR2 SQIVND (reference sequence). The length of the CDR3 is 15 residues. J lost 7 bases, V lost 5 bases, and 7 bases had no gene match. CDR3 region: CASSPGTGGGNEQFF. The CDR3 DNA reads as TGTGCCAGTAGTCCGGGGACAGGGGGTGGGAATGAGCAGTTCTTC.

This chain links TRBV20-1 with TRBJ2-7; 9 nucleotides line up with TRBD2. With V trimmed by 6 bases and J by 4 bases, 10 bases remained unmatched. CDR1 and CDR2 (germline): DFQATT, SNEGSKA (reference sequence). The CDR3 spans 14 residues. The CDR3 loop reads CSAKRAGGSYEQYF. CDR3 in DNA: TGCAGTGCAAAGAGAGCGGGAGGAAGTTACGAGCAGTACTTC.

V and J are TRBV6-5 and TRBJ1-6; D remains unclear. Trimming took 2 bases from V and 7 from J, leaving 9 bases between them. The CDR3 has 14 amino acids. From germline, CDR1 is MNHEY and CDR2 SVGAGI. CDR3 region: CASSYLQQNSPLHF. The DNA of the CDR3 is TGTGCCAGCAGTTACCTACAGCAAAATTCACCCCTCCACTTT.

The CDR3 spells CASTKGGRGTEAFF. The CDR3 nucleotides are TGTGCCAGCACAAAGGGGGGGCGGGGCACTGAAGCTTTCTTT. The rearrangement uses TRBV27 and TRBJ1-1; D might be TRBD1 (6 bases). Germline CDR1 reads MNHEY; CDR2 reads SMNVEV (reference sequence). This CDR3 region has 14 residues. V was clipped by 7 bases and J by 4 bases, with 16 bases between them.